Following are 16 T cell receptor beta chains from one sample sequenced in a study of glioma-infiltrating T cells. Amplification of TCR alpha and beta CDR3 regions from RNA used iRepertoire nested multiplex PCR. TCRdb recomputed calls from the multiplex PCR reads with MiXCR, one row per CDR3 protein. The sample holds around 350,000 distinct CDR3 sequences, approximately 42% seen once. Sequencing was carried out using glioma tissue, nonneoplastic brain tissue, or PBMCs (not recorded which). Source of these receptors: a human donor with low-grade glioma or glioblastoma, undergoing nonglioma brain surgery, or in good health (not recorded which).

This clonotype appeared a single time. The CDR3 nucleotides are TGCAGCACAACGCCAGCGACCTCCTACAATGAGCAGTTCTTC. Its protein is CSTTPATSYNEQFF. The V call is TRBV29-1, the J call TRBJ2-1; no clear D gene. There are 14 residues in the CDR3. The germline V gene encodes CDR1 SQVTM and CDR2 ANQGSEA. The ends were cut back, 8 bases at V and 0 bases at J, with 14 bases in the middle.

This clonotype was counted between two and nine times. The chain joins TRBV28 to TRBJ2-2; 12 bases match TRBD2. The CDR3 extends over 15 amino acids. Trimming at V came to 4 bases and at J to 8 bases, leaving 5 bases not matched to a gene. Germline values: CDR1 MDHEN, CDR2 SYDVKM. The CDR3 loop reads CASSSRTSGIGELFF. The DNA of the CDR3 is TGTGCCAGCAGTTCCCGGACTAGCGGGATAGGGGAGCTGTTTTTT.

This clonotype was detected ten times or more. This chain connects TRBV27 to TRBJ1-1; D gene ambiguous. The CDR3 sequence is 12 residues long. V shed 2 bases and J shed 7 bases, with 8 bases lying between them. Germline CDR1 MNHEY, CDR2 SMNVEV (reference sequence). The CDR3 sequence is CASSLLGDEAFF. The CDR3 DNA reads TGTGCCAGCAGTTTACTTGGGGATGAAGCTTTCTTT.

This clonotype has just a few counts. The chain couples TRBV27 to TRBJ2-7, with D hard to call. Trimming left V 5 bases short and J 3 bases short, with 20 bases between. Germline values: CDR1 MNHEY, CDR2 SMNVEV (reference sequence). The CDR3 totals 16 residues. CDR3 in DNA: TGTGCCAGCAGTCCCTCTGGGTTGGGTGTCGGCTACGAGCAGTACTTC. Its protein is CASSPSGLGVGYEQYF.

This clonotype was detected many times. This chain links TRBV6-2 or TRBV6-3 with TRBJ2-1, with D perhaps given as TRBD1 or TRBD2 (6 bases each). V shed 6 bases and J shed 4 bases, with 13 bases lying between them. This CDR3 contains 14 residues. Germline V gives CDR1 MNHEY, CDR2 SVGEGT. CDR3 sequence reads: CASREGTLYNEQFF. CDR3 DNA: TGTGCCAGCAGGGAGGGGACACTTTACAATGAGCAGTTCTTC.

For this clonotype: The junction does not match germline at one end; this may be a read error. This chain joins TRBV20-1 and TRBJ2-3; weak D call: TRBD2 (6 bases). Looked up from germline, CDR1 is DFQATT and CDR2 is SNEGSKA (reference sequence). CDR3 size: 15 residues. CDR3 residues: CSARDSGRSTDTRYF. The DNA for the CDR3 is TGCAGTGCTAGGGACTCCGGGAGAAGTACAGATACGCGGTATTTT.

This clonotype was counted between two and nine times. The chain uses TRBV20-1 and TRBJ2-7, with TRBD2 matching over 11 bases. After removal of 0 bases from V and 5 bases from J, the junction contained 6 bases not matched to a gene. Germline V CDR1 and CDR2: DFQATT, SNEGSKA (reference sequence). This CDR3 region has 15 residues. CDR3 in DNA: TGCAGTGCTAGAGATGTACTAGCGGGAGTTAACGAGCAGTACTTC. Its protein is CSARDVLAGVNEQYF.

About this clonotype itself: Since a much larger clone is just one base distant, this may be a read error. The genes are TRBV27 and TRBJ1-2; tentatively, D is TRBD1 (5 bases). This CDR3 contains 14 residues. CDR1 and CDR2 from the germline V gene are MNHEY and SMNVEV (reference sequence). Trimming left V 5 bases short and J 6 bases short, with 16 bases between. CDR3 amino acids: CASSRGGAQNGYTF. As DNA, the CDR3 is TGTGCCAGCAGTCGAGGAGGGGCGCAGAATGGCTACACCTTC.

Only a few counts were recorded for this clonotype. This chain uses TRBV3-1 with TRBJ2-1; possibly TRBD2 for D (5 bases). V lost 4 bases and J 3 bases, leaving 13 bases between the germline ends. The CDR3 totals 15 residues. Germline values: CDR1 LGHDT, CDR2 YNNKEL (reference sequence). CDR3 protein: CASSPKRRVYNEQFF. CDR3 bases: TGTGCCAGCAGCCCCAAGCGGAGAGTCTACAATGAGCAGTTCTTC.

The chain has TRBV20-1 and TRBJ2-7; 10 bases line up with TRBD1. CDR3 length: 14 amino acids. Germline CDR1 DFQATT, CDR2 SNEGSKA (reference sequence). The junction had 5 bases not matched to a gene; V was cut back by 6 bases and J by 0 bases. This CDR3 is CSARQGANSYEQYF. As DNA, the CDR3 is TGCAGTGCACGACAGGGGGCGAACTCCTACGAGCAGTACTTC.

This clonotype was counted between two and nine times. The chain has TRBV14 and TRBJ2-7; possible D gene TRBD1, 6 bases. Germline CDR1 and CDR2: SGHDN and FVKESK. Trimming removed 4 bases at V and 3 bases at J, with 19 bases between. The CDR3 contains 16 residues. The CDR3 nucleotides are TGTGCCAGCAGCCTCCAAACAACAGGGATCAACTACGAGCAGTACTTC. Residues: CASSLQTTGINYEQYF.

This clonotype was found once. V usage is TRBV7-9 and J usage is TRBJ1-4, with a possible D match to TRBD1 (6 bases). V lost 5 bases to trimming and J lost 0 bases, with 10 bases between them. CDR3 length equals 15 residues. Germline V gene sequence: CDR1 SEHNR, CDR2 FQNEAQ (reference sequence). DNA for the CDR3: TGTGCCAGCAGCACAGGGAGGGCAACTAATGAAAAACTGTTTTTT. Protein product: CASSTGRATNEKLFF.

On this clonotype itself: Sequence at one end of the junction differs from germline and may be a read error. The chain carries TRBV27 and TRBJ2-5; no firm D call. Germline V gives CDR1 MNHEY, CDR2 SMNVEV (reference sequence). The CDR3 contains 13 residues. In nucleotides, the CDR3 is TGTACCAGCAGTTTAATAGTGGGAGAGACCCAGTACTTC. It yields the protein CTSSLIVGETQYF.

The chain is built from TRBV7-2 and TRBJ2-5; perhaps TRBD2 as D (5 bases). Germline V gene sequence: CDR1 SGHTA, CDR2 FQGNSA. This CDR3 contains 15 residues. V was pared by 5 bases and J by 4 bases, with 17 bases between. The CDR3: CASSKFSGIAETQYF. CDR3 coding DNA: TGTGCCAGCAGCAAGTTCTCCGGGATAGCAGAGACCCAGTACTTC.

This clonotype was observed a few times. The chain is built from TRBV4-2 and TRBJ1-5; 7 nucleotides align to TRBD1. This CDR3 has 15 amino acids. Germline V gene lookup returns CDR1 LGHNA and CDR2 YNFKEQ. The V segment lost 4 bases and the J segment 3 bases; nucleotides outside the gene matches: 6. CDR3 DNA: TGTGCCAGCAGCCCCACGGGACAGTACAATCAGCCCCAGCATTTT. Its translation: CASSPTGQYNQPQHF.

This clonotype appeared a single time. This rearrangement joins TRBV7-2 to TRBJ2-2, with 12 bases that match TRBD2. This CDR3 region has 16 residues. J was trimmed by 6 bases and V by 5 bases; bases with no gene match: 7. Germline assignment: CDR1 SGHTA and CDR2 FQGNSA. CDR3 protein: CASSATSGRTPGELFF. CDR3 nucleotides: TGTGCCAGCAGCGCTACTAGCGGGAGGACCCCCGGGGAGCTGTTTTTT.